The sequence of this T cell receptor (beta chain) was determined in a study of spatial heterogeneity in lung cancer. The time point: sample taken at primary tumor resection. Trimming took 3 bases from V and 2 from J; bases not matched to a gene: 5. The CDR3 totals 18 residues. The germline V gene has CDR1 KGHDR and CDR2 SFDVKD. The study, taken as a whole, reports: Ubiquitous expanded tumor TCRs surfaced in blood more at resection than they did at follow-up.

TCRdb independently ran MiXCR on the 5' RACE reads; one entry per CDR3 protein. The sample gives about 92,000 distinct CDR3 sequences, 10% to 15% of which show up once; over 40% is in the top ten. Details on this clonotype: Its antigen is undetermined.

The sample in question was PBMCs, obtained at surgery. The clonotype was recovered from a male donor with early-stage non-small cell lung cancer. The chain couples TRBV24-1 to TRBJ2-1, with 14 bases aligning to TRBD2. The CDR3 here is CATSDGQTSGRAYNEQFF. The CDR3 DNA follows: TGTGCCACCAGTGATGGGCAGACTAGCGGGAGGGCCTACAATGAGCAGTTCTTC.